This TCR beta chain was recorded in a study of T cell responses to AZD1222 COVID-19 vaccine. Whole-study results and caveats: Mapped onto spike, vaccine-associated CD4 TCRs spanned it and were dominant at 160-218 and 743-854. Seropositive AZD1222 recipients at baseline numbered only 5 to 7. Close to half of spike-specific TCRs reportedly recognize unmutated variant regions. Every sample of the repertoires postdated the peak T cell response.

This table comes from immunoSEQ multiplex PCR, and its TCRdb copy is limited to in-frame clones, with some not included. The sample features about 140,000 clones, with about 2.2% in its top ten. Concerning this clone itself: Its antigen remains unknown.

The CDR3 runs to 15 residues. CDR1 is KGHSH, CDR2 LQKENI, per germline. Trimming pared 0 bases from V and 0 bases from J, leaving 6 bases between. The J gene is TRBJ1-3, the V gene TRBV18; no definite D call. Sequenced sample: peripheral blood. The clonotype was recovered from an adult in good health. Written as DNA, the CDR3 is TGTGCCAGCTCACCACCGGTCAGCTCTGGAAACACCATATATTTT. It specifies CASSPPVSSGNTIYF.